The clone carrying this T cell receptor (beta chain) was recorded at least ten times. What it recognizes is unknown. The related graft donor's blood sample was taken on the day of bone marrow donation. The data originate from a study of T cells after posttransplantation cyclophosphamide. Study-wide results and caveats: Blood and skin or GI T cell repertoires showed limited TRB overlap. Donor CD8+ memory clones often dominated recipient blood repertoires at later times. After PTCy, TRB diversity resembled that of CNI/methotrexate controls.

Method: immunoSEQ multiplex PCR; TCRdb's copy keeps in-frame clones and lacks some. The repertoire yields some 40,000 clones, none seen only once; the top ten contain more than 2%. Sequencing was carried out using PBMCs. The clonotype originates from a man between 35 and 55 years old in good health, CMV-negative, and a related stem cell transplant donor.

This chain's CDR3 is CASSETGGITGELFF. The CDR3 DNA is TGTGCCAGCAGTGAGACGGGCGGGATCACCGGGGAGCTGTTTTTT. V and J are TRBV6-1 and TRBJ2-2, with D possibly TRBD2 on 6 matching bases. Germline values: CDR1 MNHNS, CDR2 SASEGT. The V end lost 3 bases, the J end lost 4 bases, and 12 bases lay between the germline ends. The CDR3 sequence is 15 residues long.